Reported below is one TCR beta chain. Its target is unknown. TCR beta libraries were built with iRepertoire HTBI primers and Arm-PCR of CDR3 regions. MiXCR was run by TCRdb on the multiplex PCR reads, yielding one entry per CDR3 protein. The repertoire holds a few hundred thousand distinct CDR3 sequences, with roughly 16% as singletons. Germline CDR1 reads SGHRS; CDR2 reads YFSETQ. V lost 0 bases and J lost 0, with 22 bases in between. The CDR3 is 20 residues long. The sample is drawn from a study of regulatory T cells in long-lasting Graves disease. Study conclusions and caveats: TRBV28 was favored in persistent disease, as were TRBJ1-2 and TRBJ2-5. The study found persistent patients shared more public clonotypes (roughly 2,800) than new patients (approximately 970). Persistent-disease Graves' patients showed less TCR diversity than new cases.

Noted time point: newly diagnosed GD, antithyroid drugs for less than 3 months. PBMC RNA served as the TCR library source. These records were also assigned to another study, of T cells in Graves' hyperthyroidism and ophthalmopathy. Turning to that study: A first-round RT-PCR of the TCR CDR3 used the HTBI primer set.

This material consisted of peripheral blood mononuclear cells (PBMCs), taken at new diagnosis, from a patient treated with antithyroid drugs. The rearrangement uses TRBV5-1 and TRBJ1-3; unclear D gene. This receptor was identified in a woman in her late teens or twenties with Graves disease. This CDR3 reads CASSLAPGPTIESSGNTIYF. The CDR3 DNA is TGCGCCAGCAGCTTGGCCCCAGGACCCACAATCGAGAGCTCTGGAAACACCATATATTTT.